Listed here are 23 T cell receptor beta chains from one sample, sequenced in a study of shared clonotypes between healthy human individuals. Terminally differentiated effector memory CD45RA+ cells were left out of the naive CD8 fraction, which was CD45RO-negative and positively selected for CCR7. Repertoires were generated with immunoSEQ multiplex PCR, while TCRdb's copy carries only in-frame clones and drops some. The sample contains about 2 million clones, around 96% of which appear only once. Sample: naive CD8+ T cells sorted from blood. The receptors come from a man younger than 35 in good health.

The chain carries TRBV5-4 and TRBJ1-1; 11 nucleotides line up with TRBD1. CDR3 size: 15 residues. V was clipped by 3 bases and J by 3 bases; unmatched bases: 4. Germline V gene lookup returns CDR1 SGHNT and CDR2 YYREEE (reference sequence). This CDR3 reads CASSWGTGGYTEAFF. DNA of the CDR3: TGTGCCAGCAGCTGGGGGACAGGGGGTTACACTGAAGCTTTCTTT.

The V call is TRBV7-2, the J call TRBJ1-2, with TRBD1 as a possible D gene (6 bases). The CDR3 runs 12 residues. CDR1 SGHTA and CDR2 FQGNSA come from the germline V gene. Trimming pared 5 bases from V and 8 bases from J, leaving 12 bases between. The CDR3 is CASSPQGSGYTF. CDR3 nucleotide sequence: TGTGCCAGCAGCCCACAGGGCTCAGGCTACACCTTC.

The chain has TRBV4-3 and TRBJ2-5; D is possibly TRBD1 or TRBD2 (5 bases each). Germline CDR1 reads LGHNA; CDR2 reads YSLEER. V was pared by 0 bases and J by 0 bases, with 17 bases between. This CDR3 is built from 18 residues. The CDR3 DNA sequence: TGCGCCAGCAGCCAAGATCTCCCCGGGACGGAGTACCAAGAGACCCAGTACTTC. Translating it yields CASSQDLPGTEYQETQYF.

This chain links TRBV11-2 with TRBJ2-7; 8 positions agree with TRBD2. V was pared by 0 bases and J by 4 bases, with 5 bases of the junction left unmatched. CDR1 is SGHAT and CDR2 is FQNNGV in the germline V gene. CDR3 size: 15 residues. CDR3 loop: CASSLEPGGPYEQYF. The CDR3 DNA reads TGTGCCAGCAGCTTAGAGCCGGGAGGGCCGTACGAGCAGTACTTC.

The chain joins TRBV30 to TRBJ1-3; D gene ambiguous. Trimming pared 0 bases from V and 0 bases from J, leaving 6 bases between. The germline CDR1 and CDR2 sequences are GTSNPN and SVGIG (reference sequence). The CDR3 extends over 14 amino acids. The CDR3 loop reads CAWSVGPSGNTIYF. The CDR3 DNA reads TGTGCCTGGAGTGTCGGGCCCTCTGGAAACACCATATATTTT.

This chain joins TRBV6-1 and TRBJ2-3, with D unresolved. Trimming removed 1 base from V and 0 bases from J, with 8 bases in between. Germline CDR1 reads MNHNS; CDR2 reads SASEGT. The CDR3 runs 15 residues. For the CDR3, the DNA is TGTGCCAGCAGTGAAGGTAGTGTTAGCACAGATACGCAGTATTTT. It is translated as CASSEGSVSTDTQYF.

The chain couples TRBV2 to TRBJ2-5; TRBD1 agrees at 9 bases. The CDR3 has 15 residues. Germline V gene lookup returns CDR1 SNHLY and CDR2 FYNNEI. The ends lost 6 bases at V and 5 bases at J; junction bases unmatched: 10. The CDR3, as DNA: TGTGCCAGCAGCTCCGGACAGGGGTGGAGGGAGACCCAGTACTTC. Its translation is CASSSGQGWRETQYF. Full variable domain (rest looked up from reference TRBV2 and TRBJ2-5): EPEVTQTPSHQVTQMGQEVILRCVPISNHLYFYWYRQILGQKVEFLVSFYNNEISEKSEIFDDQFSVERPDGSNFTLKIRSTKLEDSAMYFCASSSGQGWRETQYFGPGTRLLVL.

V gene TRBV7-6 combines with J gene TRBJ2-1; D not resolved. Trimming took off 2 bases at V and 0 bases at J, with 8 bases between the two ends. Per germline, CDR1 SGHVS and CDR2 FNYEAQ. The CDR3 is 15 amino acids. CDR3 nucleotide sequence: TGTGCCAGCAGCTTATGGGTTGACTCCTACAATGAGCAGTTCTTC. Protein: CASSLWVDSYNEQFF. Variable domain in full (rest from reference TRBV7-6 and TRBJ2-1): GAGVSQSPRYKVTKRGQDVALRCDPISGHVSLYWYRQALGQGPEFLTYFNYEAQQDKSGLPNDRFSAERPEGSISTLTIQRTEQRDSAMYRCASSLWVDSYNEQFFGPGTRLTVL.

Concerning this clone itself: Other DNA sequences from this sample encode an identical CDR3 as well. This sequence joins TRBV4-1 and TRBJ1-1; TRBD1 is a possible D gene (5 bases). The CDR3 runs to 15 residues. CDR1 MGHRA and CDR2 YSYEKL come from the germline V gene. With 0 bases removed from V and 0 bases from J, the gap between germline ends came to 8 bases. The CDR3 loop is CASSQDQGLNTEAFF. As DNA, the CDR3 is TGCGCCAGCAGCCAAGATCAGGGCCTGAACACTGAAGCTTTCTTT.

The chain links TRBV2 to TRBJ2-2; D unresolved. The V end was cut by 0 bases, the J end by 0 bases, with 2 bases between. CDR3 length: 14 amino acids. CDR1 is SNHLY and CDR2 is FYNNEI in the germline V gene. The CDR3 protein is CASSEATNTGELFF. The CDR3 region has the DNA TGTGCCAGCAGTGAAGCCACGAACACCGGGGAGCTGTTTTTT.

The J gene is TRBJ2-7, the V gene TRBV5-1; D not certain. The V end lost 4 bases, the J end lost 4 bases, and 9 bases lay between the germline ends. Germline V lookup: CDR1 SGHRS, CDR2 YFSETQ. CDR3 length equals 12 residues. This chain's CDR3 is CASSTDVYEQYF. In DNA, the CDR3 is TGCGCCAGCAGCACGGACGTGTACGAGCAGTACTTC.

The CDR3 DNA is TGTGCCACCAGCAGAGAAACGACAGATTTTCCCTACGAGCAGTACTTC. Amino acid sequence: CATSRETTDFPYEQYF. The V and J genes are TRBV15 and TRBJ2-7; possibly TRBD1 for D (5 bases). The CDR3 is 16 residues long. Germline-derived CDR1 and CDR2 are LNHNV and YYDKDF (reference sequence). Trimming shortened V by 0 bases and J by 2 bases, and 14 bases separated the two germline ends.

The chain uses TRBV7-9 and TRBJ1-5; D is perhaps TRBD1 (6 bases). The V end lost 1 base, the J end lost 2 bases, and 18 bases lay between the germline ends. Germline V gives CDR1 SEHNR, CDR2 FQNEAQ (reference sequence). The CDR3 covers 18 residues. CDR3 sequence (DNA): TGTGCCAGCAGCTTAGGGTCCCCAGGGGAAGGGGGCAATCAGCCCCAGCATTTT. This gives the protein CASSLGSPGEGGNQPQHF.

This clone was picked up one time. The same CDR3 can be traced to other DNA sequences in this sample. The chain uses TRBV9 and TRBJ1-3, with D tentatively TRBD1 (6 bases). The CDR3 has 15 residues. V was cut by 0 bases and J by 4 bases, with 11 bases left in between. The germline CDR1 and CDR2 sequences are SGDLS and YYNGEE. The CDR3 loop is CASSVGGAPGNTIYF. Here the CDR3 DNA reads TGTGCCAGCAGCGTAGGGGGGGCGCCGGGAAACACCATATATTTT.

CDR3 in amino acids: CASGRTAIDPNEQFF. CDR3 nucleotide sequence: TGTGCTAGTGGTCGCACCGCAATTGACCCCAATGAGCAGTTCTTC. The chain recombines TRBV12-5 with TRBJ2-1, with no clear D. The CDR3 length is 15 residues. CDR1 is LGHNT, CDR2 FRNRAP, per germline. V shed 5 bases and J shed 6 bases, with 17 bases lying between them.

The CDR3 protein is CASTHGGTTYEQYF. DNA for the CDR3: TGTGCCAGCACCCACGGCGGCACCACCTACGAGCAGTACTTC. This chain links TRBV5-6 with TRBJ2-7; D unclear. There are 14 residues in the CDR3. CDR1 SGHDT and CDR2 YYEEEE come from the germline V gene. Trimming left V 6 bases short and J 2 bases short, with 15 bases between.

CDR3 residues: CASSRDRANEQYF. The CDR3 coding sequence is TGTGCCAGCAGTCGGGACAGGGCGAACGAGCAGTACTTC. The V gene is TRBV27, the J gene TRBJ2-7; TRBD1 agrees at 9 bases. The germline gives CDR1 MNHEY, CDR2 SMNVEV (reference sequence). The CDR3 loop spans 13 amino acids. V dropped 5 bases and J dropped 5; count of bases not matched to a gene: 4.

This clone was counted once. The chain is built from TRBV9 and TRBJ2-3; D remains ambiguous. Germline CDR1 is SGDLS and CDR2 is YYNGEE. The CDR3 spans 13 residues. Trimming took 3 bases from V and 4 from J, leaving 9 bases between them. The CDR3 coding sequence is TGTGCCAGCAGCGGCCTAAGGCCAGATACGCAGTATTTT. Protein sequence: CASSGLRPDTQYF.

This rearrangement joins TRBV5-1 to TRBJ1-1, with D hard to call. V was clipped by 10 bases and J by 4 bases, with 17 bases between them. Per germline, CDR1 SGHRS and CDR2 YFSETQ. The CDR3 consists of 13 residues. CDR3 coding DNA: TGCGCCTCGATGGTGGGCGCGGGCACTGAAGCTTTCTTT. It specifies CASMVGAGTEAFF.

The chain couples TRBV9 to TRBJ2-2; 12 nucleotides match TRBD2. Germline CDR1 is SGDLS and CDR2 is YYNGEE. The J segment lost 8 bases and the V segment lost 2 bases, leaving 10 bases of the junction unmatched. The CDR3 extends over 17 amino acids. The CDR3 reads CASSVRLAGAEFGELFF. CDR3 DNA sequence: TGTGCCAGCAGCGTCCGACTAGCGGGAGCTGAGTTTGGGGAGCTGTTTTTT.

The CDR3 protein is CASSIAPGLQETQYF. DNA of the CDR3: TGTGCCAGTAGTATAGCCCCGGGCCTCCAAGAGACCCAGTACTTC. The chain carries TRBV19 and TRBJ2-5; D is ambiguous. The V gene's germline CDR1 is LNHDA and CDR2 SQIVND (reference sequence). Trimming shortened V by 1 base and J by 1 base, and 10 bases separated the two germline ends. The CDR3 runs to 15 residues.

This CDR3 is CASSGYLEAFF. The CDR3, as DNA: TGTGCCAGCAGTGGATACCTTGAAGCTTTCTTT. This chain uses TRBV25-1 with TRBJ1-1; unclear D gene. CDR3 size: 11 residues. V was trimmed by 4 bases and J by 7 bases, leaving 7 bases between them. Germline CDR1 MGHDK, CDR2 SYGVNS.

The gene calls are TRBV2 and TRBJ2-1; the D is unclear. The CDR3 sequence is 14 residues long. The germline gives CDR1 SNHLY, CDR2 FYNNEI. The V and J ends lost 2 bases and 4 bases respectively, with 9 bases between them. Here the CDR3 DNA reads TGTGCCAGCAGTGAACGGATCCTGTACAATGAGCAGTTCTTC. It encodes CASSERILYNEQFF.